The 13 T cell receptor beta chains reported below all come from one sample, sequenced in a study of cytomegalovirus exposure and HLA in healthy donors. PCR involved 60 Vbeta and 13 Jbeta primers. TCRdb keeps only in-frame clones here, not all; method: immunoSEQ multiplex PCR. The sample lists 180,000 or so clones, almost 80% occurring once. Sequenced: PBMCs. Every receptor here comes from a man in his forties or fifties in good health and CMV-seropositive.

The chain is built from TRBV7-7 and TRBJ2-7; TRBD1 matches 7 bases. CDR1 and CDR2 from the germline V gene are SSHAT and FNYEAQ (reference sequence). V lost 5 bases to trimming and J lost 4 bases; unmatched junction nucleotides: 11. The CDR3 length is 15 residues. CDR3 amino acids: CASSPDRVDFYEQYF. In DNA form, the CDR3 reads TGTGCCAGCAGCCCCGACAGGGTGGATTTTTACGAGCAGTACTTC.

The chain joins TRBV27 to TRBJ1-3, with 10 bases matching TRBD1. The CDR3 is 13 residues long. In germline, CDR1 is MNHEY, CDR2 SMNVEV (reference sequence). After removal of 3 bases from V and 14 bases from J, the junction contained 7 bases not matched to a gene. The CDR3 reads CASSFPGQGRLYF. CDR3 DNA: TGTGCCAGCAGTTTTCCGGGACAGGGGCGCCTATATTTT.

This clone showed up just a few times. The chain employs TRBV5-1 and TRBJ1-6; 9 nucleotides line up with TRBD1. This CDR3 region has 16 residues. Germline CDR1 and CDR2: SGHRS and YFSETQ. The ends lost 4 bases at V and 6 bases at J; junction bases unmatched: 8. The CDR3 DNA reads TGCGCCAGCAGCAAAGAACAGGGGGCGAGTAATTCACCCCTCCACTTT. This gives the protein CASSKEQGASNSPLHF.

The V and J genes are TRBV28 and TRBJ2-3, with D unclear. The CDR3 is 14 amino acids. Germline CDR1 MDHEN, CDR2 SYDVKM. The V end was cut by 7 bases, the J end by 3 bases, with 14 bases between. The CDR3 loop reads CASTPLTRTDTQYF. CDR3 DNA: TGTGCCAGCACCCCTTTGACGCGGACAGATACGCAGTATTTT.

This clone appeared a few times. The chain is built from TRBV7-7 and TRBJ1-1, with D unresolved. V was shortened by 5 bases and J by 0 bases, with 7 bases between the two germline ends. This CDR3 region has 13 residues. Per the germline V gene, CDR1 is SSHAT and CDR2 is FNYEAQ (reference sequence). CDR3 bases: TGTGCCAGCAGCCCCGGTATGAACACTGAAGCTTTCTTT. This codes for CASSPGMNTEAFF.

Only a few counts were recorded for this clone. V gene TRBV5-1 combines with J gene TRBJ1-1; a possible D gene is TRBD1 (6 bases). V dropped 2 bases and J dropped 10 bases, with 21 bases sitting between them. Germline CDR1 is SGHRS and CDR2 is YFSETQ. The CDR3 extends over 15 amino acids. The CDR3 is CASSFSTIGEGGAFF. CDR3 sequence (DNA): TGCGCCAGCAGCTTCTCCACCATCGGGGAGGGGGGAGCTTTCTTT.

This chain uses TRBV18 with TRBJ1-3; D is uncertain. V was clipped by 2 bases and J by 0 bases, with 11 bases between them. The V gene's germline CDR1 is KGHSH and CDR2 LQKENI. The CDR3 has 16 residues. The CDR3 region is CASSPSTGYSGNTIYF. Here the CDR3 DNA reads TGTGCCAGCTCACCAAGTACGGGGTACTCTGGAAACACCATATATTTT.

This chain connects TRBV5-5 to TRBJ1-2, with D perhaps matching TRBD1 (5 bases). The CDR3 is made up of 13 amino acids. The V end lost 0 bases, the J end lost 9 bases, and 12 bases lay between the germline ends. CDR1 and CDR2 from the germline V gene are SGHKS and YYEKEE (reference sequence). CDR3 DNA sequence: TGTGCCAGCAGCTTGGGCCAGGGAGGAAGCTACACCTTC. It specifies CASSLGQGGSYTF.

The V call is TRBV10-3, the J call TRBJ2-6; D perhaps matches TRBD1 (7 bases). CDR1 is ENHRY, CDR2 SYGVKD, per germline. The CDR3 consists of 16 residues. V lost 8 bases and J lost 4, with 18 bases in between. The CDR3 nucleotides read TGTGCCATCGCAGGGGGGTTGGGGACAGGGGCCAACGTCCTGACTTTC. Translated, it gives CAIAGGLGTGANVLTF.

The rearrangement links TRBV28 to TRBJ1-5; maybe TRBD1 (6 bases). The germline CDR1 and CDR2 sequences are MDHEN and SYDVKM. This CDR3 is built from 14 residues. Trimming removed 7 bases at V and 5 bases at J, with 15 bases between. CDR3 loop: CASTAGVWDQPQHF. CDR3 DNA sequence: TGTGCCAGCACGGCAGGGGTTTGGGATCAGCCCCAGCATTTT.

The chain carries TRBV7-9 and TRBJ1-2; D is unclear. CDR3 length equals 13 residues. V gave up 3 bases and J gave up 2 bases, with 7 bases separating them. Germline CDR1 and CDR2: SEHNR and FQNEAQ (reference sequence). The chain's CDR3 is CASSLRENYGYTF. In DNA, the CDR3 is TGTGCCAGCAGCTTGCGGGAGAACTATGGCTACACCTTC.

The chain joins TRBV7-2 to TRBJ1-2; 7 bases agree with TRBD1. Germline CDR1 is SGHTA and CDR2 is FQGNSA. The CDR3 runs 16 residues. J was trimmed by 1 base and V by 3 bases; bases with no gene match: 8. In DNA, the CDR3 is TGTGCCAGCAGCTTTAAGGGACAGCTAATTAACTATGGCTACACCTTC. Translating gives CASSFKGQLINYGYTF.

The rearrangement uses TRBV5-4 and TRBJ1-1; TRBD1 might be the D (5 bases). This CDR3 has 14 amino acids. Trimming left V 0 bases short and J 3 bases short, with 9 bases between. Germline V gene sequence: CDR1 SGHNT, CDR2 YYREEE (reference sequence). Here the CDR3 reads CASSLVGPDTEAFF. CDR3 nucleotide sequence: TGTGCCAGCAGCTTGGTGGGGCCGGACACTGAAGCTTTCTTT.